The 7 T cell receptor beta chains below come from one sample, sequenced in a study of radiotherapy plus CTLA-4 blockade in lung cancer. TCRdb keeps only in-frame clones here, not all; method: immunoSEQ multiplex PCR. Among 85,000 to 95,000 clones listed, 80% to 85% were seen once. The sequenced sample was peripheral blood, obtained from a patient treated with radiotherapy plus ipilimumab. These TCRs come from a human donor with non-small cell lung cancer that progressed on radiotherapy plus ipilimumab.

The chain uses TRBV6-1 and TRBJ1-1; D unresolved. V lost 2 bases and J lost 0, with 7 bases in between. Germline V lookup: CDR1 MNHNS, CDR2 SASEGT. This CDR3 has 14 residues. CDR3 nucleotides: TGTGCCAGCAGTGAATCCACGGTGAACACTGAAGCTTTCTTT. It specifies CASSESTVNTEAFF.

This sequence joins TRBV7-5 and TRBJ2-3; TRBD1, as called in the table, went unchecked against the DNA. TRBV7-5 is noted as a pseudogene. This CDR3 is built from 18 residues. CDR3 loop: CARSSLYTRQGSTDTQYF. The CDR3 DNA follows: TGTGCCAGAAGCTCATTATACACGCGACAGGGGAGCACAGATACGCAGTATTTT.

The chain is built from TRBV29-1 and TRBJ1-2, with TRBD1 as a possible D gene (6 bases). V lost 3 bases and J lost 2, with 10 bases in between. CDR1 and CDR2 (germline): SQVTM, ANQGSEA. The CDR3 contains 13 residues. The CDR3 coding sequence is TGCAGCGTTGACCACAGGGCCAACTATGGCTACACCTTC. Translating it yields CSVDHRANYGYTF.

A single count supports this clone. The chain joins TRBV6-1 to TRBJ2-7; 7 nucleotides match TRBD2. This CDR3 is 13 amino acids long. V shed 6 bases and J 3 bases; nucleotides not matched to a gene: 5. From germline, CDR1 is MNHNS and CDR2 SASEGT. This chain's CDR3 is CASRLGRDYEQYF. The CDR3 DNA is TGTGCCAGCAGGCTGGGGAGGGACTACGAGCAGTACTTC.

The chain combines TRBV29-1 with TRBJ2-2; no clear D. CDR1 and CDR2 from the germline V gene are SQVTM and ANQGSEA. CDR3 length equals 13 residues. V dropped 5 bases and J dropped 1 base, with 8 bases sitting between them. This CDR3 reads CSVCSGNTGELFF. Here the CDR3 DNA reads TGCAGCGTTTGTTCAGGGAACACCGGGGAGCTGTTTTTT.

This clone turned up a few times. The chain joins TRBV9 to TRBJ2-1; tentatively, D is TRBD1 (5 bases). This CDR3 is 12 amino acids long. Germline V gives CDR1 SGDLS, CDR2 YYNGEE. Trimming cost V 4 bases and J 8 bases, with 10 bases left between them. CDR3 DNA sequence: TGTGCCAGCAGCTGGGGCTGGGATGAGCAGTTCTTC. Protein product: CASSWGWDEQFF. The entire variable domain, with the rest obtained from reference TRBV9 and TRBJ2-1, is as follows: DSGVTQTPKHLITATGQRVTLRCSPRSGDLSVYWYQQSLDQGLQFLIQYYNGEERAKGNILERFSAQQFPDLHSELNLSSLELGDSALYFCASSWGWDEQFFGPGTRLTVL.

This clone has only a few counts. The chain combines TRBV29-1 with TRBJ2-1, with D uncertain. The germline V and J ends were trimmed by 0 bases and 6 bases, with 15 bases remaining between them. This CDR3 region has 15 residues. Germline V gives CDR1 SQVTM, CDR2 ANQGSEA. The CDR3 spells CSVEDSPFLSNEQFF. In DNA, the CDR3 is TGCAGCGTTGAAGATTCCCCCTTTCTTAGCAATGAGCAGTTCTTC.